The sample holds a few counts of the clone carrying this T cell receptor (beta chain). After removal of 0 bases from V and 4 bases from J, the junction contained 5 bases not matched to a gene. The CDR3 runs to 16 residues. The germline CDR1 and CDR2 sequences are DFQATT and SNEGSKA (reference sequence). The sample originates from a study of T-cell reconstitution after alpha-beta-depleted transplantation in children. Unique molecular identifiers were incorporated when the TCRbeta library was constructed. MiXCR was run by TCRdb on the PCR reads, yielding one entry per CDR3 protein. Among about 480,000 distinct CDR3 sequences, around 12% were seen once, and the ten largest hold about 5.4%.

Specimen: PBMCs from the stem cell graft donor, collected from the stem cell graft. The chain recombines TRBV20-1 with TRBJ2-3; 12 nucleotides align to TRBD2. The source of this sequence is a human donor who donated a stem cell graft to a child with combined immunodeficiency. This CDR3 is CSARDRRLAGADTQYF. DNA of the CDR3: TGCAGTGCTAGAGATCGAAGACTAGCGGGAGCAGATACGCAGTATTTT.